The entry below describes one T cell receptor (beta chain). Its antigen is unknown. PCR amplification relied on 60 Vbeta primers (plus 13 Jbeta primers). Method: immunoSEQ multiplex PCR; TCRdb's copy keeps in-frame clones and lacks some. The sample has fewer than 90,000 clones, 70% to 80% seen once. These data are taken from a study of cytomegalovirus exposure and HLA in healthy donors. Overall study context: HLA-typed donors were the source of approximately 80 million unique TCRs, which an early data release held. Notes on the study in general: Researchers had no immune exposure information except CMV serostatus available.

The CDR3 loop spans 14 amino acids. Trimming took 2 bases from V and 2 from J, leaving 7 bases between them. CDR1 MDHEN and CDR2 SYDVKM come from the germline V gene. The specimen sequenced was PBMCs. The chain uses TRBV28 and TRBJ2-1; D call uncertain. This receptor was taken from a man aged 30 to 39 in good health and CMV-seronegative. CDR3 region: CASSLEQPYNEQFF. The CDR3 DNA follows: TGTGCCAGCAGTTTAGAACAGCCCTACAATGAGCAGTTCTTC.